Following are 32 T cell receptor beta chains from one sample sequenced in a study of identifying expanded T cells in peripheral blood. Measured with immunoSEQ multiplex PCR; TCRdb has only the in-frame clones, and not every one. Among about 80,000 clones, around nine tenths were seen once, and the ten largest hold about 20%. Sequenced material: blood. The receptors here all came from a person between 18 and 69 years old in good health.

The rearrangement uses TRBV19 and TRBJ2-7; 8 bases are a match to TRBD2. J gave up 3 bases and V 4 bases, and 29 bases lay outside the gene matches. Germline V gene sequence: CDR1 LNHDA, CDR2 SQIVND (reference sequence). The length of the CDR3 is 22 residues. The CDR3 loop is CASSTTLILAEAAFDKNYEQYF. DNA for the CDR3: TGTGCCAGTAGTACCACCCTTATACTAGCGGAGGCGGCTTTCGACAAGAACTACGAGCAGTACTTC.

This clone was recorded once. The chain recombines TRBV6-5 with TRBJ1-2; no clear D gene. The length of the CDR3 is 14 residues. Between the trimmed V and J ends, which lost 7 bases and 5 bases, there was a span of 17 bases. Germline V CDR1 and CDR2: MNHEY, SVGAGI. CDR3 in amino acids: CASKGRQATYGYTF. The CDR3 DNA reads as TGTGCCAGCAAAGGACGGCAGGCTACGTATGGCTACACCTTC.

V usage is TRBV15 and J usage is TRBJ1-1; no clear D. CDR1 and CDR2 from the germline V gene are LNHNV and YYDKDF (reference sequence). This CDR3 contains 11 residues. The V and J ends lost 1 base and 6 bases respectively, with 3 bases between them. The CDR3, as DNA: TGTGCCACCAGCAGAGGGCCTGAAGCTTTCTTT. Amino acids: CATSRGPEAFF.

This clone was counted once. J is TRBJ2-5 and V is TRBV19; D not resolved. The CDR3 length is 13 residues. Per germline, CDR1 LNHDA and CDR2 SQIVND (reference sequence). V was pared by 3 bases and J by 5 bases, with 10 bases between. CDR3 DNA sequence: TGTGCCAGTAGTATTCATTTGGCGGAGACCCAGTACTTC. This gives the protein CASSIHLAETQYF.

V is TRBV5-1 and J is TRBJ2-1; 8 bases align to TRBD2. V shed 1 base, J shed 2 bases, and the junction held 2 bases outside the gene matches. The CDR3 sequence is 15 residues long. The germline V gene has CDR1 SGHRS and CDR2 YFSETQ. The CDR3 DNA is TGCGCCAGCAGCTTGTCAGCGGGGGCCTACAATGAGCAGTTCTTC. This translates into CASSLSAGAYNEQFF.

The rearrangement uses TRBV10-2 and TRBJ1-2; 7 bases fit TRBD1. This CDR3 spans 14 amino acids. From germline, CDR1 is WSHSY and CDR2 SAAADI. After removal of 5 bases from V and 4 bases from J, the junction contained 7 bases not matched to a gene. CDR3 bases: TGCGCCAGCAGTACAGGGGAGACGGCCTATGGCTACACCTTC. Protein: CASSTGETAYGYTF.

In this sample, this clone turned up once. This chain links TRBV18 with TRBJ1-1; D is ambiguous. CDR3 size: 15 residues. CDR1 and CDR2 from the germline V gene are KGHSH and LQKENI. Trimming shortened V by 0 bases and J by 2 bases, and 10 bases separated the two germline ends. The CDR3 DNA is TGTGCCAGCTCACCACCGAGCCCTCGTAACACTGAAGCTTTCTTT. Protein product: CASSPPSPRNTEAFF.

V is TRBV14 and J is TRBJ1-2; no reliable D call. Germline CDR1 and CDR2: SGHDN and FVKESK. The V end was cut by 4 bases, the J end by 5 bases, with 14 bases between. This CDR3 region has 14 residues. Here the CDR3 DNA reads TGTGCCAGCAGCCCGACCGCGAGCTCATATGGCTACACCTTC. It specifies CASSPTASSYGYTF.

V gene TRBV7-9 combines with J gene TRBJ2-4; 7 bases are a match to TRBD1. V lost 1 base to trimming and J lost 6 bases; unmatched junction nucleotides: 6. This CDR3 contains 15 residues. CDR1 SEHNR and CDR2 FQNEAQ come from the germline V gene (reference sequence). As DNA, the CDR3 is TGTGCCAGCAGCTTAGTAGGGGGCAATCTAAACATTCAGTACTTC. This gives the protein CASSLVGGNLNIQYF.

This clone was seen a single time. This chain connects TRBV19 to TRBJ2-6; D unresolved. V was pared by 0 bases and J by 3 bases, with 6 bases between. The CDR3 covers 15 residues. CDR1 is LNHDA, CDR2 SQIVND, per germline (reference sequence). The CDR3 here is CASSIERYGANVLTF. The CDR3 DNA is TGTGCCAGTAGTATAGAACGTTATGGGGCCAACGTCCTGACTTTC. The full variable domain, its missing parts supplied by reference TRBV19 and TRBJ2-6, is DGGITQSPKYLFRKEGQNVTLSCEQNLNHDAMYWYRQDPGQGLRLIYYSQIVNDFQKGDIAEGYSVSREKKESFPLTVTSAQKNPTAFYLCASSIERYGANVLTFGAGSRLTVL.

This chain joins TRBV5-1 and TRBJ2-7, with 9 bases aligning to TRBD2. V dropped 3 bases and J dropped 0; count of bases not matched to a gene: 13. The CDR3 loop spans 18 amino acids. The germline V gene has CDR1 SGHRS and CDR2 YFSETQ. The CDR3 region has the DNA TGCGCCAGCAGCTCACACCGTAGCCGACTAGCGGACTCCTACGAGCAGTACTTC. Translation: CASSSHRSRLADSYEQYF.

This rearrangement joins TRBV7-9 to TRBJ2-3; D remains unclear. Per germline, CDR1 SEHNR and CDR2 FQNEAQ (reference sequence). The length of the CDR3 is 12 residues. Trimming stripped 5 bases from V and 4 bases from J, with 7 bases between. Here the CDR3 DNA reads TGTGCCAGCAGCCCCCGGGCAGATACGCAGTATTTT. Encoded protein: CASSPRADTQYF.

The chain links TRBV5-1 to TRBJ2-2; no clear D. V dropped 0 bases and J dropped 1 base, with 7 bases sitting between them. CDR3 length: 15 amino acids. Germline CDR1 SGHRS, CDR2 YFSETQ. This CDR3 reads CASSLAEKNTGELFF. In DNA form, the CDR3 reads TGCGCCAGCAGCTTGGCGGAAAAGAACACCGGGGAGCTGTTTTTT.

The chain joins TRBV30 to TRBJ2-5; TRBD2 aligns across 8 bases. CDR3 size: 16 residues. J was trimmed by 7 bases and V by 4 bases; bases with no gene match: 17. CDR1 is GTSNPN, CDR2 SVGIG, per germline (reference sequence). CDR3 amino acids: CAWIRMGSGAVVTQYF. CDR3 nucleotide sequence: TGTGCCTGGATTAGGATGGGTAGCGGGGCCGTCGTGACCCAGTACTTC.

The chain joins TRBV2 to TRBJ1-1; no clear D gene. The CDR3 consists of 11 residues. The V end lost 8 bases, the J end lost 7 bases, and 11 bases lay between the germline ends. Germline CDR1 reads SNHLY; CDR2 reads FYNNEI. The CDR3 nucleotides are TGTGCCAGCGGGTTTGGCAGTGAAGCTTTCTTT. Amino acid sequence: CASGFGSEAFF.

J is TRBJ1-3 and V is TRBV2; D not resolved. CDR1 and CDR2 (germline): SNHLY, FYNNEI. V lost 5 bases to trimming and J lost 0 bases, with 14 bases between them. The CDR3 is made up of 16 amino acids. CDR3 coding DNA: TGTGCCAGCAGTCTTAGACCCTTACGCTCTGGAAACACCATATATTTT. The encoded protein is CASSLRPLRSGNTIYF.

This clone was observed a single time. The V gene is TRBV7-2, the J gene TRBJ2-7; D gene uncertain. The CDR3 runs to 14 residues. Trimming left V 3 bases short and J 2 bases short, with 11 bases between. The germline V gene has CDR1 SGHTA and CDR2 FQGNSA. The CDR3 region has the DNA TGTGCCAGCAGCTTGGGTTTAGGGACCTACGAGCAGTACTTC. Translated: CASSLGLGTYEQYF.

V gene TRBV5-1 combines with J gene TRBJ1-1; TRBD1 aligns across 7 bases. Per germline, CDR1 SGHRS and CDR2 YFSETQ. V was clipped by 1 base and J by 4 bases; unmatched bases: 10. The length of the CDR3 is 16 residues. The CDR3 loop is CASSLIFTGAGTEAFF. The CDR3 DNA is TGCGCCAGCAGCTTGATATTTACAGGGGCGGGCACTGAAGCTTTCTTT.

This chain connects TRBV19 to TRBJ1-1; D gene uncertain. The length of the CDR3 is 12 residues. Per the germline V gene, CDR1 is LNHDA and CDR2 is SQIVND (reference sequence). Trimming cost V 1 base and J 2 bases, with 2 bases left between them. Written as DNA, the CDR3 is TGTGCCAGTAGTATAGGTAACACTGAAGCTTTCTTT. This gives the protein CASSIGNTEAFF.

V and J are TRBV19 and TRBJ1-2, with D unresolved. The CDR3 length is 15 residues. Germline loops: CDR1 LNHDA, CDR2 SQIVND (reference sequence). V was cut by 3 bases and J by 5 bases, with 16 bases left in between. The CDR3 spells CASSIRANRRYGYTF. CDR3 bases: TGTGCCAGTAGTATCCGGGCCAATAGACGATATGGCTACACCTTC.

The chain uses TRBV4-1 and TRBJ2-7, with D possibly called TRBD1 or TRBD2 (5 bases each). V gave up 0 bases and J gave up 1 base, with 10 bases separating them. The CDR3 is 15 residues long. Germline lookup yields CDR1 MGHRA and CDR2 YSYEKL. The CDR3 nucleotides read TGCGCCAGCAGCCAAGACCGGGACGGGTCCTACGAGCAGTACTTC. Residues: CASSQDRDGSYEQYF.

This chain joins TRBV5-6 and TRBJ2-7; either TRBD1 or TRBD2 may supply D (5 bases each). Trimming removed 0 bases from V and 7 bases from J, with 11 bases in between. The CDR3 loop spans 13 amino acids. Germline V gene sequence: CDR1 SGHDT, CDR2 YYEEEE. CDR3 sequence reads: CASSLVGVSEQYF. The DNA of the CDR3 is TGTGCCAGCAGCTTGGTGGGGGTTTCAGAGCAGTACTTC.

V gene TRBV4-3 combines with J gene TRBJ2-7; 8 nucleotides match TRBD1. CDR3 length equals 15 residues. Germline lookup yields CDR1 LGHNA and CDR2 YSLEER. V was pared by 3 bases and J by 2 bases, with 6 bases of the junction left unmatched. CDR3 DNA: TGCGCCAGCAGCCAGGCAGACAGGGGAGCCTACGAGCAGTACTTC. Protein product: CASSQADRGAYEQYF.

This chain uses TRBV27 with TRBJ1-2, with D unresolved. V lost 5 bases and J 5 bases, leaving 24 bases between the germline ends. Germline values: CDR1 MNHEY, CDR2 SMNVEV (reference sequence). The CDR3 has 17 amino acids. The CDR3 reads CASSPLGVTHPKYGYTF. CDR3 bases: TGTGCCAGCAGTCCCCTCGGGGTCACGCACCCCAAATATGGCTACACCTTC.

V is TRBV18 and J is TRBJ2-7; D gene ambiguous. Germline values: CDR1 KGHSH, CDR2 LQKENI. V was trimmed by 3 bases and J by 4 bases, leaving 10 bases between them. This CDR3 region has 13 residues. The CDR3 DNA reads TGTGCCAGCTCACCGGCCCAGCCGTACGAGCAGTACTTC. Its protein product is CASSPAQPYEQYF.

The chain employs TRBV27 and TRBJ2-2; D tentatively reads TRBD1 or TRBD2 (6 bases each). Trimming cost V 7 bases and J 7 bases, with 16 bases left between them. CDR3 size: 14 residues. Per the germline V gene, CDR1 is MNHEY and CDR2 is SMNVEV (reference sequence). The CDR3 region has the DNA TGTGCCAGCACCGGAGGGGGGCCTAACGGGGAGCTGTTTTTT. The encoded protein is CASTGGGPNGELFF.

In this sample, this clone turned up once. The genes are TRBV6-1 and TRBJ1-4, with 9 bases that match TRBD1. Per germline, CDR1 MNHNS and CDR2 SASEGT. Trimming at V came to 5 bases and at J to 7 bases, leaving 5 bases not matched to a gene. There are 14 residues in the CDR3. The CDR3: CASSNRGRSEKLFF. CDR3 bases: TGTGCCAGCAGTAACAGGGGGCGGAGTGAAAAACTGTTTTTT.

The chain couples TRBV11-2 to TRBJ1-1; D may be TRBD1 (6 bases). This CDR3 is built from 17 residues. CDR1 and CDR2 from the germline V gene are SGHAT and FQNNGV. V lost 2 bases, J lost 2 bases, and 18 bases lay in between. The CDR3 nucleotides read TGTGCCAGCAGCTTACGGGGGCTTGTCTTCCGTAACACTGAAGCTTTCTTT. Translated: CASSLRGLVFRNTEAFF. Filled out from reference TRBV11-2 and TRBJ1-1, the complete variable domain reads EAGVAQSPRYKIIEKRQSVAFWCNPISGHATLYWYQQILGQGPKLLIQFQNNGVVDDSQLPKDRFSAERLKGVDSTLKIQPAKLEDSAVYLCASSLRGLVFRNTEAFFGQGTRLTVV.

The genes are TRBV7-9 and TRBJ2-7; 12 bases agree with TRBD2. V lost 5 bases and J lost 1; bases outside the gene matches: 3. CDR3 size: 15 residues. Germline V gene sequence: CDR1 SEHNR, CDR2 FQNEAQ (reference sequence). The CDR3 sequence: CASSRTSGASYEQYF. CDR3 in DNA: TGTGCCAGCAGCCGGACTAGCGGGGCGTCCTACGAGCAGTACTTC.

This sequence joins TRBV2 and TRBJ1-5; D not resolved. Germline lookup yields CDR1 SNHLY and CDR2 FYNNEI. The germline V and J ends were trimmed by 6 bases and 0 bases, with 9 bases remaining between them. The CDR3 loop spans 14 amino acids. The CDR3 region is CASSTKGSNQPQHF. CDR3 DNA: TGTGCCAGCAGCACCAAGGGTAGCAATCAGCCCCAGCATTTT.

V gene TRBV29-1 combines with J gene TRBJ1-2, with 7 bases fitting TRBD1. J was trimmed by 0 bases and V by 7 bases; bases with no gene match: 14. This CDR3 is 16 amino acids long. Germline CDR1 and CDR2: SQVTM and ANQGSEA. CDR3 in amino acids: CSAVPRGGQTNYGYTF. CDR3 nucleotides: TGCAGCGCGGTCCCCAGGGGGGGACAAACTAACTATGGCTACACCTTC.

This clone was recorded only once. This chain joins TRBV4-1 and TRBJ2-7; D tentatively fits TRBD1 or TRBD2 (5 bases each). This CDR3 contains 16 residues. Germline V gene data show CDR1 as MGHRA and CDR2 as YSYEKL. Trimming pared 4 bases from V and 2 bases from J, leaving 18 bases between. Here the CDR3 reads CASSLGQRTPAYEQYF. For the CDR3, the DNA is TGCGCCAGCAGCCTGGGTCAGCGGACACCGGCCTACGAGCAGTACTTC.